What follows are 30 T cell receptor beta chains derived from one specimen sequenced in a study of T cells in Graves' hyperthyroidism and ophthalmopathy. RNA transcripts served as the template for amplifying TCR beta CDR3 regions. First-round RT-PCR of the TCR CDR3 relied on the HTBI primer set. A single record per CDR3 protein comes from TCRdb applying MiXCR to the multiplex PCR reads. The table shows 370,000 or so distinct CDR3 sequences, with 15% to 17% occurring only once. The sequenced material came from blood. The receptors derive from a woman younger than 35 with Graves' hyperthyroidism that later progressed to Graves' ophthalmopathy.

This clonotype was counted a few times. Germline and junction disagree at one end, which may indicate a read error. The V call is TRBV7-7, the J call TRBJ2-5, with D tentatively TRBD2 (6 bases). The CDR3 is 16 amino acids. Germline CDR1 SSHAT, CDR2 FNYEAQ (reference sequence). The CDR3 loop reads CASSLGGWATQETQYF. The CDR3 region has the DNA TGTGCTAGCAGCTTAGGAGGGTGGGCTACCCAAGAGACCCAGTACTTC.

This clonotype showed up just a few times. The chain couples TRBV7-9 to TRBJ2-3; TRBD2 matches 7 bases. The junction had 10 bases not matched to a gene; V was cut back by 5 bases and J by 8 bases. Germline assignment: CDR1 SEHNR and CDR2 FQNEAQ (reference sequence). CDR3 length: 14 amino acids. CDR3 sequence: CASSLDAGVVTQYF. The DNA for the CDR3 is TGTGCCAGCAGCCTTGATGCGGGAGTAGTTACGCAGTATTTT.

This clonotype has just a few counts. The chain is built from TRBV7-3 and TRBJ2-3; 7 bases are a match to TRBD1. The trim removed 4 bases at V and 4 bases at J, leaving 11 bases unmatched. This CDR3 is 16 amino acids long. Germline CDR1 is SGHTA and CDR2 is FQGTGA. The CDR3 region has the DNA TGTGCCAGCAGCTCAACGACAGGGAGTTTTGCAGATACGCAGTATTTT. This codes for CASSSTTGSFADTQYF.

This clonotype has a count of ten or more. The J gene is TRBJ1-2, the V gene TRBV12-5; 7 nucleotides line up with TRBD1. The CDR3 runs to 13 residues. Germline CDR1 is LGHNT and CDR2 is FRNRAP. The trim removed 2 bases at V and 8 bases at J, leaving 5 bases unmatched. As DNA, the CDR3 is TGTGCTAGTGGTTTGCAGGGGGACAGAGGCTACACCTTC. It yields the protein CASGLQGDRGYTF.

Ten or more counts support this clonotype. CDR3 in amino acids: CASSWDRQETQYF. Here the CDR3 DNA reads TGTGCCAGCAGCTGGGACAGGCAAGAGACCCAGTACTTC. This chain joins TRBV7-2 and TRBJ2-5, with TRBD1 matching 8 bases. The trim removed 4 bases at V and 2 bases at J, leaving 0 bases unmatched. Germline V CDR1 and CDR2: SGHTA, FQGNSA. CDR3 length: 13 residues.

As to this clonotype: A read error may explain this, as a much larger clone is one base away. CDR3 residues: CASSLELAHTDTQYF. The DNA for the CDR3 is TGCGCCAGCAGCTTGGAACTAGCCCACACAGATACGCAGTATTTT. V is TRBV5-1 and J is TRBJ2-3, with a tentative D call TRBD2 (6 bases). Trimming left V 0 bases short and J 2 bases short, with 10 bases between. The CDR3 sequence is 15 residues long. From germline, CDR1 is SGHRS and CDR2 YFSETQ.

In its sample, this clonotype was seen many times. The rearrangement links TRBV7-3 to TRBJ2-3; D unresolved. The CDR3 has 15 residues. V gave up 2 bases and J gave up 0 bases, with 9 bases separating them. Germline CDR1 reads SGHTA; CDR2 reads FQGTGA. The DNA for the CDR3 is TGTGCCAGCAGCTTACTCGGGCAAAGCACAGATACGCAGTATTTT. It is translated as CASSLLGQSTDTQYF.

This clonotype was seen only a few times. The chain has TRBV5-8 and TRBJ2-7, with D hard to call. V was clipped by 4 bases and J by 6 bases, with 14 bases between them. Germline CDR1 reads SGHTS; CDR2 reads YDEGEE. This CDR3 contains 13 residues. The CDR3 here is CASSLGRPAEQYF. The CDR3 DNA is TGTGCCAGCAGCCTAGGACGACCGGCCGAGCAGTACTTC.

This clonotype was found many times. Here the CDR3 DNA reads TGTGCCAGCAGTTTTCTCCCGGCAGGTGGAGAGACCCAGTACTTC. Amino acids: CASSFLPAGGETQYF. The chain couples TRBV12-3 or TRBV12-4 to TRBJ2-5; the D is unclear. This CDR3 contains 15 residues. V was pared by 3 bases and J by 4 bases, with 15 bases between.

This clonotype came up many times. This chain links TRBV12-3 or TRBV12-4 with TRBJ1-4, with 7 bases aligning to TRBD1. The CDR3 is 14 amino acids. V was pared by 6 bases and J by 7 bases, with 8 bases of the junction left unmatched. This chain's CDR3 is CASRKGAGLEKLFF. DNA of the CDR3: TGTGCCAGCAGGAAGGGGGCAGGGCTTGAAAAACTGTTTTTT.

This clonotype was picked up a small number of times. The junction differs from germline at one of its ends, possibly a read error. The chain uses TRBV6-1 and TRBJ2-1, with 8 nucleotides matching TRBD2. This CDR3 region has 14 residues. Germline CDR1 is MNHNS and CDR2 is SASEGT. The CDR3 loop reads CASSEVAGPNEQFF. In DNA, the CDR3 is TGTGCCAGCAGCGAAGTAGCGGGACCTAATGAGCAGTTCTTC.

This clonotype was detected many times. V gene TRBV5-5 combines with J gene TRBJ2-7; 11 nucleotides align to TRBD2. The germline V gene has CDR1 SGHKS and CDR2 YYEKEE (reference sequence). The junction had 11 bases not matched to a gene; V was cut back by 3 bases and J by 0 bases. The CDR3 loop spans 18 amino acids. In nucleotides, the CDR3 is TGTGCCAGCAGCTCCGCCGCCCTAGGGACTAGCGGCTCCTACGAGCAGTACTTC. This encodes CASSSAALGTSGSYEQYF. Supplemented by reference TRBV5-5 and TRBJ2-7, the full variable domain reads DAGVTQSPTHLIKTRGQQVTLRCSPISGHKSVSWYQQVLGQGPQFIFQYYEKEERGRGNFPDRFSARQFPNYSSELNVNALLLGDSALYLCASSSAALGTSGSYEQYFGPGTRLTVT.

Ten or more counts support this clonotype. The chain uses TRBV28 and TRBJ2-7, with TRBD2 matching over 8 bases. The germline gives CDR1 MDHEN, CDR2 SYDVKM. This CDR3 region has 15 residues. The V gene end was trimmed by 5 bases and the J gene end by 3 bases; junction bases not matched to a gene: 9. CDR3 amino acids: CASSPSGRDGYEQYF. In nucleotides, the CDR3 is TGTGCCAGCAGTCCTAGCGGGCGGGACGGCTACGAGCAGTACTTC.

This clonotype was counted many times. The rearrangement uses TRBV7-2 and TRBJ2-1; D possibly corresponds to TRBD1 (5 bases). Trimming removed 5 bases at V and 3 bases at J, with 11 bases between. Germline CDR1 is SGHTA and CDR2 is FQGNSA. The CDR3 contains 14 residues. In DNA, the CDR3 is TGTGCCAGCAGCCCTAGGGGTAACTACAATGAGCAGTTCTTC. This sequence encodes CASSPRGNYNEQFF.

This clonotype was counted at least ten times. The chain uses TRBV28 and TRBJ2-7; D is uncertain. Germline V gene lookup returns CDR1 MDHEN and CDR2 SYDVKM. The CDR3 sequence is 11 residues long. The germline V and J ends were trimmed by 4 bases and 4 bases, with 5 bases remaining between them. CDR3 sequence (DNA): TGTGCCAGCAGTTATAAATACGAGCAGTACTTC. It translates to CASSYKYEQYF. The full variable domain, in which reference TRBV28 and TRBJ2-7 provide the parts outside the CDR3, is DVKVTQSSRYLVKRTGEKVFLECVQDMDHENMFWYRQDPGLGLRLIYFSYDVKMKEKGDIPEGYSVSREKKERFSLILESASTNQTSMYLCASSYKYEQYFGPGTRLTVT.

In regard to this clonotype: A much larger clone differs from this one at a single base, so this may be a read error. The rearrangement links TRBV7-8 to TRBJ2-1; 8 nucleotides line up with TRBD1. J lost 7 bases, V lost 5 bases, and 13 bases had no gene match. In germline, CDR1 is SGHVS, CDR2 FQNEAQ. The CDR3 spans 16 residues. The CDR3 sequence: CASSLGQDRVGNEQFF. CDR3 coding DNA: TGTGCCAGCAGCCTTGGCCAGGACAGGGTGGGTAATGAGCAGTTCTTC.

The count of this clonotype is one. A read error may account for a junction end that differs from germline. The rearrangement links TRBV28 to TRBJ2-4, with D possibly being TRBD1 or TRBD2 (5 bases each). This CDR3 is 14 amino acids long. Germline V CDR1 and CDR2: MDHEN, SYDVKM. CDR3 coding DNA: TGTGCCAGCTTGAATCGGGACGGCGAAAACATTCAGCACTTC. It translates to CASLNRDGENIQHF.

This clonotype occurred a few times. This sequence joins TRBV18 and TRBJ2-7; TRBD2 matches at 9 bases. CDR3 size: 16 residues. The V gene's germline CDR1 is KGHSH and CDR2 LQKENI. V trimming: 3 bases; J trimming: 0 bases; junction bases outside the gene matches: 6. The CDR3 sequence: CASSPASGIVSYEQYF. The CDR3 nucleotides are TGTGCCAGCTCACCGGCTAGCGGGATTGTCTCCTACGAGCAGTACTTC.

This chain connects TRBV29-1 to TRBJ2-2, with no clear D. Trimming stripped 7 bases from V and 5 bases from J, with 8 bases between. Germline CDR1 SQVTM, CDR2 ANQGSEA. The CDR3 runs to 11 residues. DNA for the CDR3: TGCAGCGGGGCAACTACCGGGGAGCTGTTTTTT. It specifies CSGATTGELFF.

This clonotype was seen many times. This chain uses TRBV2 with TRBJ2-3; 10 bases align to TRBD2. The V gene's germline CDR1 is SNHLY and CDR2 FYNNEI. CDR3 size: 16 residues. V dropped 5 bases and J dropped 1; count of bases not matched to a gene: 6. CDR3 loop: CASSSGRASGTDTQYF. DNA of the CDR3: TGTGCCAGCAGTAGCGGGAGGGCCAGTGGCACAGATACGCAGTATTTT.

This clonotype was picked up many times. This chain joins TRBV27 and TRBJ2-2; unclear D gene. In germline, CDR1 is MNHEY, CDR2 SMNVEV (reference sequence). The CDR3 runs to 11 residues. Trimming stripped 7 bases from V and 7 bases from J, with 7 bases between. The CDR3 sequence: CASKFVGELFF. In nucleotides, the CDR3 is TGTGCCAGCAAGTTCGTCGGGGAGCTGTTTTTT.

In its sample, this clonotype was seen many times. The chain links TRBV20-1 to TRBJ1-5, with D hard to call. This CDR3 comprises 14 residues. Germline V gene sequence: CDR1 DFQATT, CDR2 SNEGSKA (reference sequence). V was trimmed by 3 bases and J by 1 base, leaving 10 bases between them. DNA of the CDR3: TGCAGTGCTAGCCCCTCGGAGAGCAATCAGCCCCAGCATTTT. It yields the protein CSASPSESNQPQHF.

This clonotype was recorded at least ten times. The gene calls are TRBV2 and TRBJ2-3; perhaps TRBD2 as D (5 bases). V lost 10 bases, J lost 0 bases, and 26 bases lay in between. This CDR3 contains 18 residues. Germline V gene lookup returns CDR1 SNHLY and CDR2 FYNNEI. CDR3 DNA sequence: TGTGCCACCTGTGATTGGGCTAAGGAGGCCTTCAGCACAGATACGCAGTATTTT. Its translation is CATCDWAKEAFSTDTQYF. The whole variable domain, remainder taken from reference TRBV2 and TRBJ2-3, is EPEVTQTPSHQVTQMGQEVILRCVPISNHLYFYWYRQILGQKVEFLVSFYNNEISEKSEIFDDQFSVERPDGSNFTLKIRSTKLEDSAMYFCATCDWAKEAFSTDTQYFGPGTRLTVL.

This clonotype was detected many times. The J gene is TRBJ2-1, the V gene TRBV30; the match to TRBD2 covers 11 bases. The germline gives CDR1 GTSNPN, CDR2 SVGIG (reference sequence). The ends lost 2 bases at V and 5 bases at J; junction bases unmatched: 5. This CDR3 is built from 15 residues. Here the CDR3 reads CAWSLGLAGNNEQFF. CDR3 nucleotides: TGTGCCTGGAGTCTAGGACTAGCGGGTAACAATGAGCAGTTCTTC.

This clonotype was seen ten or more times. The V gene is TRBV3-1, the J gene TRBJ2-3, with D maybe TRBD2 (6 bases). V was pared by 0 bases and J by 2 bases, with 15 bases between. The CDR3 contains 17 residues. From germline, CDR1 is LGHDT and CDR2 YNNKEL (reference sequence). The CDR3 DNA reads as TGTGCCAGCAGCCAAGAACCTCGGGACTTCCACACAGATACGCAGTATTTT. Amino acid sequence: CASSQEPRDFHTDTQYF.

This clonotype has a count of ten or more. CDR3 protein: CASSRKGYEQYF. In DNA form, the CDR3 reads TGTGCCAGCAGCCGTAAGGGGTACGAGCAGTACTTC. V gene TRBV28 combines with J gene TRBJ2-7, with D maybe TRBD1 (5 bases). The V end lost 6 bases, the J end lost 4 bases, and 10 bases lay between the germline ends. The germline V gene encodes CDR1 MDHEN and CDR2 SYDVKM. This CDR3 has 12 residues.

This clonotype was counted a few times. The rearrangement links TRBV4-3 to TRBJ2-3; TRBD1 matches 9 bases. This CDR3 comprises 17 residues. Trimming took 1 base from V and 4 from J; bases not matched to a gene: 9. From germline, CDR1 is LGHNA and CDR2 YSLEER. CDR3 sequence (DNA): TGCGCCAGCAGCCAAGCCTTCCCGGGACAGGGTGCAGATACGCAGTATTTT. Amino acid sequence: CASSQAFPGQGADTQYF.

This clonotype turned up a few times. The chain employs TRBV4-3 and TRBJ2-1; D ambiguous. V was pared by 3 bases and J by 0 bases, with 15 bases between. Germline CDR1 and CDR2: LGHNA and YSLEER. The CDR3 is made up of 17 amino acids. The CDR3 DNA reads TGCGCCAGCAGCCAGAGACCGTCTCCCAGCTCCTACAATGAGCAGTTCTTC. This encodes CASSQRPSPSSYNEQFF.

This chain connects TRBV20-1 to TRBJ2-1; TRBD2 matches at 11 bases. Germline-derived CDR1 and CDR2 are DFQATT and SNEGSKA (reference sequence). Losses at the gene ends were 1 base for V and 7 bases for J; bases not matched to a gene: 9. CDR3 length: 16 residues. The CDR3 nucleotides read TGCAGTGCTAGAGTCCCGGGACTAGCGGTTGGTAATGAGCAGTTCTTC. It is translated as CSARVPGLAVGNEQFF.

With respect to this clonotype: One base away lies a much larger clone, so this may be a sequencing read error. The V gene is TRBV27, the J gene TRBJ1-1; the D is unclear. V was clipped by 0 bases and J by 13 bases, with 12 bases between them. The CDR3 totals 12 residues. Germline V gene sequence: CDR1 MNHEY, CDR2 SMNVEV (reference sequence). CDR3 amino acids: CASSLSGPPDFF. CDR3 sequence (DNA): TGTGCCAGCAGTTTATCAGGGCCGCCAGATTTCTTT.